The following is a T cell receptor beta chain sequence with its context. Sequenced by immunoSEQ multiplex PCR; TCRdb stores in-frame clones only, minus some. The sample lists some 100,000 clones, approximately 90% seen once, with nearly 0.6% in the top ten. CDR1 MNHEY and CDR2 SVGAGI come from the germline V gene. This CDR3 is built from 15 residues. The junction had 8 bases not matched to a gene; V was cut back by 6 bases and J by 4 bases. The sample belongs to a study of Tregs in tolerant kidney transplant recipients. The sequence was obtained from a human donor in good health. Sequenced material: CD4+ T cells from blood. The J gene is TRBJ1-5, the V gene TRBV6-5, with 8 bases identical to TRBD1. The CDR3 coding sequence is TGTGCCAGCAGGAAGGACAGGGATGAAAATCAGCCCCAGCATTTT. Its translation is CASRKDRDENQPQHF.